The sequence of this TCR beta chain was determined in a study of control samples from healthy donors and cancer patients (dated by TCRdb to about 2020). On this clone: The specificity of this receptor is unknown. One base away there is no much larger clone; base qualities are not given.

The germline V gene gives CDR1 as SGHAT and CDR2 as FQNNGV. The junction carries 14 bases between V and J, which are trimmed by 4 bases and 8 bases respectively. The CDR3 numbers 13 residues from cysteine through phenylalanine. The entry retains the CDR3 DNA only, 39 bases that are in frame from base 1. Preparation of the library involved the immunoSEQ multiplex PCR assay. TCRdb took this table from immuneACCESS and kept in-frame rearrangements with V and J called. Such tables lack part of the clones; where checked against another copy, unresolved V genes explain under half of the gap, and the rest is unexplained. Recorded for this sample are some 71,000 clones; about nine tenths of them occurred a single time. The top ten constitute roughly 5.5% of the sample.

Sequences were obtained from PBMCs. This TCR came from a man in his sixties with colorectal cancer. The receptor chain draws on TRBV11-2 and TRBJ1-1; perhaps TRBD1 is the D gene, with 6 bases matching. The CDR3 protein: CASSSQGLGEAFF. The sequenced DNA is TGTGCCAGCAGCTCACAGGGCCTCGGGGAAGCTTTCTTT.